This T cell receptor (beta chain) was sequenced during a study of T cells in Graves' hyperthyroidism and ophthalmopathy. Study-wide findings and caveats: Most thyroid-expanded clonotypes above 0.001 were also found in blood. Ophthalmopathy got predicted by the model a median around 6.8 months before its onset.

Germline CDR1 is LNHNV and CDR2 is YYDKDF (reference sequence). The CDR3 contains 16 residues. V trimming: 2 bases; J trimming: 9 bases; junction bases outside the gene matches: 10. RNA transcripts provided the source from which TCR beta CDR3 regions were amplified. HTBI primers were employed in a first-round RT-PCR of the TCR CDR3. TCRdb reanalysed the multiplex PCR reads using MiXCR and keeps one entry per CDR3 protein. Of some 800,000 distinct CDR3 sequences in the sample, 35% to 40% were seen once. On this clonotype: The antigen remains undetermined.

Material for sequencing was blood. V is TRBV15 and J is TRBJ2-2; TRBD2 aligns across 9 bases. The sequence was obtained from a young man with Graves' hyperthyroidism. DNA for the CDR3: TGTGCCACCAGCAGATTGGGACTAGCTAATCGGCGGGAGCTGTTTTTT. Its protein product is CATSRLGLANRRELFF.